The sequence of this TCR beta chain was determined in a study of T-cell memory formation after mild COVID-19. Findings of the study overall: Specificity for SARS-CoV-2 was not confirmed among the second-wave clones peaking on day 37.

In its sample, this clonotype was seen many times. Its antigen remains unknown. MiXCR, run by TCRdb on the 5' RACE reads, gives a single entry per CDR3 protein. This sample has 100,000 to 130,000 distinct CDR3 sequences, with approximately 15% found just once. Germline V gene lookup returns CDR1 SQVTM and CDR2 ANQGSEA. The V end lost 0 bases, the J end lost 2 bases, and 8 bases lay between the germline ends. The CDR3 covers 14 residues. The source material was PBMCs or a T cell subset sorted from them (not recorded which). V usage is TRBV29-1 and J usage is TRBJ1-5, with D unclear. The sequence came from a man aged 18-30 years who had mild COVID-19 (a few samples of this study predate the infection). Cell type and time point are not known. CDR3 DNA sequence: TGCAGCGTTGAAGAAAGCGGGGGCAATCAGCCCCAGCATTTT. Protein product: CSVEESGGNQPQHF. The whole variable domain, remainder taken from reference TRBV29-1 and TRBJ1-5, is SAVISQKPSRDICQRGTSLTIQCQVDSQVTMMFWYRQQPGQSLTLIATANQGSEATYESGFVIDKFPISRPNLTFSTLTVSNMSPEDSSIYLCSVEESGGNQPQHFGDGTRLSIL.